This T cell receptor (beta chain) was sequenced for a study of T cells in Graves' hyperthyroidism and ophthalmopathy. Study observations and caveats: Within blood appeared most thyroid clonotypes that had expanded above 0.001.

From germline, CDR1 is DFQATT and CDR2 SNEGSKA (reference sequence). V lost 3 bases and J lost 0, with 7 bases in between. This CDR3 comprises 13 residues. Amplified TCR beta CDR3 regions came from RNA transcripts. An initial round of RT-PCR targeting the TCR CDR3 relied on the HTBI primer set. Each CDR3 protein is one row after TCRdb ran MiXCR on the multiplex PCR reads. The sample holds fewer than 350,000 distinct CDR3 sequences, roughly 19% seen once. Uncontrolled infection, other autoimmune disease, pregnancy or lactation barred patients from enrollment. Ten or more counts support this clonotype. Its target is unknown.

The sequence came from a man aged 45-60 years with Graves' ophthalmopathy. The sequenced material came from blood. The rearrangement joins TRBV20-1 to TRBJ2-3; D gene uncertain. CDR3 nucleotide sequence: TGCAGTGCTAGTACCGTGAGCACAGATACGCAGTATTTT. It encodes CSASTVSTDTQYF.